The TCR beta chain described here comes from a study of cytomegalovirus exposure and HLA in healthy donors. General study points: Versus the approximately 700-donor mean, an Asian-associated ancestry cluster reportedly showed fewer N-insertions in a later analysis. Highly shared variants forming one cluster were likely a sequencing artifact. The listing of roughly 160 TCR beta chains classed them as cytomegalovirus-associated. The authors later found TCR association rates varying by HLA locus, with DRB1 most and HLA-C fewest.

The PCR contained 60 Vbeta and 13 Jbeta primers. Sequenced by immunoSEQ multiplex PCR; TCRdb stores in-frame clones only, minus some. The sample records more than 100,000 clones, approximately 78% being singletons. To note about this clone: Its antigen remains unknown.

Losses at the gene ends were 2 bases for V and 3 bases for J; bases not matched to a gene: 10. In germline, CDR1 is SGHVS, CDR2 FQNEAQ. The CDR3 totals 18 residues. The receptor's source is a woman between 45 and 60 years old in good health and CMV-seropositive. Input material: PBMCs. The V call is TRBV7-8, the J call TRBJ2-7; 13 bases agree with TRBD2. DNA for the CDR3: TGTGCCAGCAGCTTATACTTTGGACTAGCGGGAGAATTCTACGAGCAGTACTTC. It yields the protein CASSLYFGLAGEFYEQYF.